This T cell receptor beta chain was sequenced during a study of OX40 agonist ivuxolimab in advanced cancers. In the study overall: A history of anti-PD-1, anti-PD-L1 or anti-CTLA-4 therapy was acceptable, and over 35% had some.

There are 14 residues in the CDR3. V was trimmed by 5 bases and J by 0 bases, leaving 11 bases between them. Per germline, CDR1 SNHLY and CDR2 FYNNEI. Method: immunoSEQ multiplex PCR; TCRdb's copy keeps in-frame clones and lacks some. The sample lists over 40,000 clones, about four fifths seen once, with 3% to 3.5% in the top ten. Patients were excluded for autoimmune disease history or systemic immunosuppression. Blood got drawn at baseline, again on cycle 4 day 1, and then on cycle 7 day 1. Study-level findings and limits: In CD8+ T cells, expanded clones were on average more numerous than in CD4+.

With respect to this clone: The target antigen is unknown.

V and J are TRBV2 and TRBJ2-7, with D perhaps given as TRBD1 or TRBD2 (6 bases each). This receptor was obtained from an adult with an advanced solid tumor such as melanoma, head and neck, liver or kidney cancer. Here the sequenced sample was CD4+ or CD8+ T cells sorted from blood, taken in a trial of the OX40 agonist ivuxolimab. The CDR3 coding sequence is TGTGCCAGCAGTCTCAGGGGACTCTCCTACGAGCAGTACTTC. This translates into CASSLRGLSYEQYF.